The 23 T cell receptor beta chains below all came from one sample that was sequenced in a study of blood T cell repertoires in COVID-19. Repertoires were generated with immunoSEQ multiplex PCR, while TCRdb's copy carries only in-frame clones and drops some. The sample records about 250,000 clones, roughly 88% being singletons. Sequenced: peripheral blood. These receptors all stem from a woman aged 25 to 39 with active or convalescent COVID-19.

This clone has just a few counts. The rearrangement links TRBV28 to TRBJ1-2; D might be TRBD1 (5 bases). V gave up 3 bases and J gave up 2 bases, with 19 bases separating them. The length of the CDR3 is 17 residues. Germline V CDR1 and CDR2: MDHEN, SYDVKM. The CDR3 DNA reads as TGTGCCAGCAGTTTCCGTATGAGTAGGGGCAGAAACTATGGCTACACCTTC. Translation: CASSFRMSRGRNYGYTF.

The rearrangement links TRBV4-1 to TRBJ2-7, with 9 bases aligning to TRBD1. The CDR3 covers 17 residues. Germline V gives CDR1 MGHRA, CDR2 YSYEKL. The V segment lost 1 base and the J segment 5 bases; nucleotides outside the gene matches: 12. The chain's CDR3 is CASSQALVGQGKNEQYF. For the CDR3, the DNA is TGCGCCAGCAGCCAAGCGCTAGTGGGACAGGGAAAAAACGAGCAGTACTTC.

This clone was counted between two and nine times. CDR3 in amino acids: CASSHERGGQETQYF. The CDR3 DNA follows: TGTGCCAGCAGCCATGAGCGGGGGGGCCAAGAGACCCAGTACTTC. The chain employs TRBV4-2 and TRBJ2-5, with TRBD2 matching 10 bases. The germline gives CDR1 LGHNA, CDR2 YNFKEQ. V dropped 3 bases and J dropped 1; count of bases not matched to a gene: 2. CDR3 length: 15 residues.

In its sample, this clone was seen once. V and J are TRBV23-1 and TRBJ2-2, with TRBD1 as a possible D gene (7 bases). TRBV23-1 is noted as an ORF with a role that remains uncertain. The CDR3 length is 17 residues. V dropped 0 bases and J dropped 3 bases, with 14 bases sitting between them. CDR3 residues: CASSQSMGRGDTGELFF. DNA of the CDR3: TGCGCCAGCAGTCAATCGATGGGCAGGGGGGACACCGGGGAGCTGTTTTTT.

There are a few counts of this clone. The gene calls are TRBV2 and TRBJ1-6, with a weak D call TRBD1 (5 bases). The CDR3 has 12 amino acids. V dropped 4 bases and J dropped 16 bases, with 14 bases sitting between them. Germline loops: CDR1 SNHLY, CDR2 FYNNEI. This CDR3 reads CASSVSDSYLHF. For the CDR3, the DNA is TGTGCCAGCAGTGTTTCTGACAGTTATCTCCACTTT.

The V gene is TRBV30, the J gene TRBJ1-1; D remains unclear. Trimming shortened V by 4 bases and J by 1 base, and 10 bases separated the two germline ends. The CDR3 consists of 13 residues. Germline V gene data show CDR1 as GTSNPN and CDR2 as SVGIG (reference sequence). For the CDR3, the DNA is TGTGCCTGGACTTGGGCAGCGAACACTGAAGCTTTCTTT. Residues: CAWTWAANTEAFF.

The V and J genes are TRBV4-2 and TRBJ2-1; 13 nucleotides agree with TRBD2. Losses at the gene ends were 2 bases for V and 0 bases for J; bases not matched to a gene: 4. The CDR3 length is 18 residues. Germline CDR1 LGHNA, CDR2 YNFKEQ. For the CDR3, the DNA is TGTGCCAGCAGCCAAAGAGGACTAGCGGGGGTCTCCTACAATGAGCAGTTCTTC. This translates into CASSQRGLAGVSYNEQFF.

The rearrangement links TRBV30 to TRBJ2-5; D not certain. Looked up from germline, CDR1 is GTSNPN and CDR2 is SVGIG (reference sequence). This CDR3 comprises 13 residues. Trimming removed 0 bases at V and 5 bases at J, with 10 bases between. The CDR3 DNA reads as TGTGCCTGGAGTGTACGTGGGCTCGAGACCCAGTACTTC. This codes for CAWSVRGLETQYF.

This chain joins TRBV9 and TRBJ2-1; a possible D gene is TRBD1 (6 bases). Trimming removed 4 bases from V and 1 base from J, with 18 bases in between. The CDR3 is 17 amino acids. Germline assignment: CDR1 SGDLS and CDR2 YYNGEE. The CDR3 loop reads CASSPRWGHQSYNEQFF. The CDR3 nucleotides are TGTGCCAGCAGCCCTAGGTGGGGACACCAATCCTACAATGAGCAGTTCTTC. The full variable domain, rest sourced from reference TRBV9 and TRBJ2-1, is DSGVTQTPKHLITATGQRVTLRCSPRSGDLSVYWYQQSLDQGLQFLIQYYNGEERAKGNILERFSAQQFPDLHSELNLSSLELGDSALYFCASSPRWGHQSYNEQFFGPGTRLTVL.

This clone came up a few times. V is TRBV2 and J is TRBJ1-2; 8 bases fit TRBD1. Losses at the gene ends were 4 bases for V and 7 bases for J; bases not matched to a gene: 8. The V gene's germline CDR1 is SNHLY and CDR2 FYNNEI. The CDR3 is 14 amino acids. CDR3 loop: CASSVLRDRIGYTF. CDR3 DNA sequence: TGTGCCAGCAGTGTCCTCCGGGACAGGATTGGCTACACCTTC.

The chain is built from TRBV28 and TRBJ1-2, with D maybe TRBD1 (6 bases). CDR1 is MDHEN and CDR2 is SYDVKM in the germline V gene. Trimming left V 1 base short and J 4 bases short, with 13 bases between. The CDR3 is made up of 15 amino acids. The CDR3 nucleotides read TGTGCCAGCAGTTTATTCGGGGACACCCTCTATGGCTACACCTTC. Encoded protein: CASSLFGDTLYGYTF.

V is TRBV4-1 and J is TRBJ2-7; 9 nucleotides align to TRBD1. This CDR3 region has 15 residues. Per germline, CDR1 MGHRA and CDR2 YSYEKL. The V gene end was trimmed by 1 base and the J gene end by 5 bases; junction bases not matched to a gene: 6. CDR3 coding DNA: TGCGCCAGCAGCCAAGTCCCACAGGGGGCGGACGAGCAGTACTTC. It translates to CASSQVPQGADEQYF.

V and J are TRBV6-2 or TRBV6-3 and TRBJ2-7, with 12 bases aligning to TRBD2. Germline V gene data show CDR1 as MNHEY and CDR2 as SVGEGT. J gave up 3 bases and V 5 bases, and 2 bases lay outside the gene matches. The CDR3 contains 14 residues. The CDR3 DNA is TGTGCCAGCAGTCTAGCGGGGGGGTACTACGAGCAGTACTTC. Amino acid sequence: CASSLAGGYYEQYF.

The CDR3 reads CASSGGGTTNEKLFF. CDR3 sequence (DNA): TGTGCCAGCAGTGGCGGGGGTACAACTAATGAAAAACTGTTTTTT. The rearrangement joins TRBV28 to TRBJ1-4; D possibly corresponds to TRBD1 (5 bases). CDR1 MDHEN and CDR2 SYDVKM come from the germline V gene. V shed 5 bases and J shed 0 bases, with 10 bases lying between them. The CDR3 extends over 15 amino acids.

The rearrangement links TRBV5-1 to TRBJ2-3; D is perhaps TRBD2 (5 bases). The V and J ends lost 5 bases and 1 base respectively, with 8 bases between them. CDR1 is SGHRS, CDR2 YFSETQ, per germline. CDR3 length: 13 amino acids. The CDR3 DNA reads TGCGCCAGCAGTGGGAGTGGCACAGATACGCAGTATTTT. Its translation: CASSGSGTDTQYF.

The chain links TRBV18 to TRBJ1-1, with 7 bases lining up with TRBD1. V shed 3 bases, J shed 0 bases, and the junction held 7 bases outside the gene matches. This CDR3 has 16 amino acids. CDR1 KGHSH and CDR2 LQKENI come from the germline V gene. The DNA of the CDR3 is TGTGCCAGCTCACCTCAACAGGGGCGAATGAACACTGAAGCTTTCTTT. This sequence encodes CASSPQQGRMNTEAFF. Together with reference TRBV18 and TRBJ1-1, the CDR3 gives the full variable domain: NAGVMQNPRHLVRRRGQEARLRCSPMKGHSHVYWYRQLPEEGLKFMVYLQKENIIDESGMPKERFSAEFPKEGPSILRIQQVVRGDSAAYFCASSPQQGRMNTEAFFGQGTRLTVV.

The chain uses TRBV27 and TRBJ1-2; D unclear. Germline V gene data show CDR1 as MNHEY and CDR2 as SMNVEV (reference sequence). The CDR3 extends over 15 amino acids. V lost 5 bases and J 0 bases, leaving 13 bases between the germline ends. The CDR3 bases are TGTGCCAGCAGTCCCGGGGAACGAGCTAACTATGGCTACACCTTC. It codes for CASSPGERANYGYTF.

This clone was observed once. The chain links TRBV4-3 to TRBJ2-1; D is unresolved. Germline lookup yields CDR1 LGHNA and CDR2 YSLEER. Trimming left V 2 bases short and J 4 bases short, with 6 bases between. CDR3 size: 13 residues. For the CDR3, the DNA is TGCGCCAGCAGCCAACGGGTTTACAATGAGCAGTTCTTC. The encoded protein is CASSQRVYNEQFF.

This rearrangement joins TRBV19 to TRBJ1-5; 7 nucleotides agree with TRBD1. V was clipped by 7 bases and J by 9 bases; unmatched bases: 12. Germline CDR1 LNHDA, CDR2 SQIVND (reference sequence). The CDR3 spans 14 residues. CDR3: CASTRQGVRGPQHF. The CDR3 region has the DNA TGTGCCAGTACTAGACAGGGCGTCCGGGGGCCCCAGCATTTT.

This clone was picked up a small number of times. V usage is TRBV7-9 and J usage is TRBJ1-3; D is possibly TRBD1 (5 bases). The germline CDR1 and CDR2 sequences are SEHNR and FQNEAQ (reference sequence). V lost 6 bases, J lost 2 bases, and 8 bases lay in between. The length of the CDR3 is 13 residues. This chain's CDR3 is CASRGGAGNTIYF. The CDR3 coding sequence is TGTGCCAGCAGAGGAGGGGCTGGAAACACCATATATTTT.

The sample holds one count of this clone. This rearrangement joins TRBV13 to TRBJ1-1, with D possibly being TRBD1 (5 bases). Germline CDR1 reads PRHDT; CDR2 reads FYEKMQ (reference sequence). The CDR3 totals 12 residues. Trimming removed 4 bases at V and 8 bases at J, with 11 bases between. In nucleotides, the CDR3 is TGTGCCAGCAGCTCCTCTAGGGGAGAAGCTTTCTTT. This codes for CASSSSRGEAFF.

The CDR3 DNA reads TGTGCCAGCAGCTTACTAGCGGGGGGGTACGAGCAGTACTTC. Protein: CASSLLAGGYEQYF. The chain joins TRBV7-6 to TRBJ2-7; 12 positions agree with TRBD2. After removal of 2 bases from V and 4 bases from J, the junction contained 0 bases not matched to a gene. The CDR3 runs 14 residues. Germline CDR1 is SGHVS and CDR2 is FNYEAQ.

The chain employs TRBV28 and TRBJ2-7; 7 nucleotides line up with TRBD2. Germline V gene lookup returns CDR1 MDHEN and CDR2 SYDVKM. The CDR3 runs to 15 residues. The ends lost 7 bases at V and 3 bases at J; junction bases unmatched: 12. For the CDR3, the DNA is TGTGCCAGCAAGACTACCGGGACTACGGACTACGAGCAGTACTTC. This codes for CASKTTGTTDYEQYF.